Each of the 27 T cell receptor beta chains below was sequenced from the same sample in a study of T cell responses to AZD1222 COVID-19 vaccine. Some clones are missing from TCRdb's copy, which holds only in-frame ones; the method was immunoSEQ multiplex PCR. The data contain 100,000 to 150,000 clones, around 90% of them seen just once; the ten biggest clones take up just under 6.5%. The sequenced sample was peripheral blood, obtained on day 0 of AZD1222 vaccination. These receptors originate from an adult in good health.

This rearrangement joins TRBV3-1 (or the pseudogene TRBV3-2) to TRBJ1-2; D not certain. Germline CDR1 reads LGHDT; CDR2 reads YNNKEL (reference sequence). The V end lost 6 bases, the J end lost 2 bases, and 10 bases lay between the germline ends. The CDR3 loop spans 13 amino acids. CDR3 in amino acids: CASSLNTNYGYTF. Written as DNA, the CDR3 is TGTGCCAGCAGTCTAAATACCAACTATGGCTACACCTTC.

The CDR3 here is CSATANSNQPQHF. In nucleotides, the CDR3 is TGCAGCGCGACCGCTAATAGCAATCAGCCCCAGCATTTT. The genes are TRBV29-1 and TRBJ1-5; D remains ambiguous. CDR3 length: 13 amino acids. Looked up from germline, CDR1 is SQVTM and CDR2 is ANQGSEA. V dropped 7 bases and J dropped 0 bases, with 10 bases sitting between them.

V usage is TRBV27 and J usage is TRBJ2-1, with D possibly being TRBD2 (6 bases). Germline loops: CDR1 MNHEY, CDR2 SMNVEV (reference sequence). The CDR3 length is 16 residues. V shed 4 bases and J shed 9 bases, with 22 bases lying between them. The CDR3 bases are TGTGCCAGCAGTTCCCCCCGGCAACTTAGGCGGGGTGAGCAGTTCTTC. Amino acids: CASSSPRQLRRGEQFF.

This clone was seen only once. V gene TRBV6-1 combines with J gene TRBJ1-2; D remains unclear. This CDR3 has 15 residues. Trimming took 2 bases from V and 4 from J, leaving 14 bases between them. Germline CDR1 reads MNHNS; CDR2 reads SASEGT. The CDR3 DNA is TGTGCCAGCAGTGAAATATCTGGACTGCCCTATGGCTACACCTTC. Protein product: CASSEISGLPYGYTF.

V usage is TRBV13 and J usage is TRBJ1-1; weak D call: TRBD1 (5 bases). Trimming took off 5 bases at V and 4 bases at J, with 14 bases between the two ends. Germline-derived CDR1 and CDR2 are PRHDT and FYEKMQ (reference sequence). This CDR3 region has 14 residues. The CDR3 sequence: CASSPVFGGTEAFF. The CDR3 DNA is TGTGCCAGCAGCCCCGTTTTTGGGGGCACTGAAGCTTTCTTT.

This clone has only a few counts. CDR3 residues: CASSLGAGFGEKLFF. In nucleotides, the CDR3 is TGTGCCAGCAGCTTGGGAGCAGGGTTTGGTGAAAAACTGTTTTTT. This chain joins TRBV5-4 and TRBJ1-4, with D maybe TRBD1 (5 bases). The germline V and J ends were trimmed by 0 bases and 7 bases, with 13 bases remaining between them. Germline V gene lookup returns CDR1 SGHNT and CDR2 YYREEE (reference sequence). The CDR3 extends over 15 amino acids.

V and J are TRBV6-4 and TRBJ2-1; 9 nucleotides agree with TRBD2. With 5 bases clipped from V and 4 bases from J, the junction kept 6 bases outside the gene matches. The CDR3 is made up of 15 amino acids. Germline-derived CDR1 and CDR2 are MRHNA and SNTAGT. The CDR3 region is CASSNSGGVYNEQFF. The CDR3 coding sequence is TGTGCCAGCAGTAATAGCGGGGGTGTTTACAATGAGCAGTTCTTC.

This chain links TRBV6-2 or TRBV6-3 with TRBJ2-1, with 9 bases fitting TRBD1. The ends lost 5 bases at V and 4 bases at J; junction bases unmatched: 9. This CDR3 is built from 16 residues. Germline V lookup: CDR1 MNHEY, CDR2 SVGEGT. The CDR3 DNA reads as TGTGCCAGCAGTACCTCCGGGACAGGGAGGTACAATGAGCAGTTCTTC. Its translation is CASSTSGTGRYNEQFF.

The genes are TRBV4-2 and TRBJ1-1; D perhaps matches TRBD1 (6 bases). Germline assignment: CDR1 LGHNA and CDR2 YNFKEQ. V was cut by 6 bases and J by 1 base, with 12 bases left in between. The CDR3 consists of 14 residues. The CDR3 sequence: CASSKDSQNTEAFF. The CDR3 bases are TGTGCCAGCAGTAAGGACAGTCAGAACACTGAAGCTTTCTTT.

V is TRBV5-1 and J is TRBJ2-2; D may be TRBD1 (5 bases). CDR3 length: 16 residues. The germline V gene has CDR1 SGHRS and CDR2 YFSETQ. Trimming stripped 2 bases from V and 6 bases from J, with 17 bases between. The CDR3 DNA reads TGCGCCAGCAGCTTCCTCCTGGGATCAGGGCCCGGGGAGCTGTTTTTT. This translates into CASSFLLGSGPGELFF.

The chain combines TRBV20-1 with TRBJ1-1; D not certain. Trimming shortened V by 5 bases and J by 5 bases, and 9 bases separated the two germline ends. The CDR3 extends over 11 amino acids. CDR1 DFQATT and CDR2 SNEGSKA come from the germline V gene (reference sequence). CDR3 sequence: CSAPRGTEAFF. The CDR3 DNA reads TGCAGTGCTCCCCGCGGGACTGAAGCTTTCTTT.

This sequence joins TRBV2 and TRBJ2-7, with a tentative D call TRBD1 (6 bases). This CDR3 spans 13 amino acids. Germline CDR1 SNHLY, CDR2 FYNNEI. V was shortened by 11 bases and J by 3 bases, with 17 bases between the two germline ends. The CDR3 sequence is CAGRDNRNYEQYF. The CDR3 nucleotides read TGTGCCGGCCGGGACAACCGCAACTACGAGCAGTACTTC.

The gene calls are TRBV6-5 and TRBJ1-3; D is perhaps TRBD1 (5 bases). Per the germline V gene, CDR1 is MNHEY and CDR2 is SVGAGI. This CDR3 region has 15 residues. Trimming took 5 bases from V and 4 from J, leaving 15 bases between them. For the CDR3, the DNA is TGTGCCAGCAGTACAGGATCCGGGAGGGGAAACACCATATATTTT. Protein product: CASSTGSGRGNTIYF.

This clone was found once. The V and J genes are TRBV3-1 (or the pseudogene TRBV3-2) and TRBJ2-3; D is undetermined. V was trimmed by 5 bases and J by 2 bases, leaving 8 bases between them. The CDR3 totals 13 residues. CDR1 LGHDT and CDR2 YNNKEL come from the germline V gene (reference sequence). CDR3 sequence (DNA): TGTGCCAGCAGCGCCTACTTCACAGATACGCAGTATTTT. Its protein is CASSAYFTDTQYF.

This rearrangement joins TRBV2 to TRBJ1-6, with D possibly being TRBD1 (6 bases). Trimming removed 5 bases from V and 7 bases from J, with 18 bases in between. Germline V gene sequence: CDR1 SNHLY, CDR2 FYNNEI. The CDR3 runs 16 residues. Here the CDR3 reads CASSPRMMGANSPLHF. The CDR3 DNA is TGTGCCAGCAGTCCACGGATGATGGGGGCCAATTCACCCCTCCACTTT.

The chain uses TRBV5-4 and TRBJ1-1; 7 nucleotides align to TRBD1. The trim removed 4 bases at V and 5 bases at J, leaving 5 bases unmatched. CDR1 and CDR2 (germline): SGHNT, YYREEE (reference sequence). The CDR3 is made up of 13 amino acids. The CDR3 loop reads CASSPDRETEAFF. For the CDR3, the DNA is TGTGCCAGCAGCCCAGACAGGGAGACTGAAGCTTTCTTT.

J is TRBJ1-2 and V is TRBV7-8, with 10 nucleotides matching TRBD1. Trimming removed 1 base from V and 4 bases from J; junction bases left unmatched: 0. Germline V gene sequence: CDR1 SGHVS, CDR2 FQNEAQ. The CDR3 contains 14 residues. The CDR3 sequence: CASSLGDRGYGYTF. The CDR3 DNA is TGTGCCAGCAGCTTAGGGGACAGGGGCTATGGCTACACCTTC. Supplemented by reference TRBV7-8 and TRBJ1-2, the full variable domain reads GAGVSQSPRYKVAKRGQDVALRCDPISGHVSLFWYQQALGQGPEFLTYFQNEAQLDKSGLPSDRFFAERPEGSVSTLKIQRTQQEDSAVYLCASSLGDRGYGYTFGSGTRLTVV.

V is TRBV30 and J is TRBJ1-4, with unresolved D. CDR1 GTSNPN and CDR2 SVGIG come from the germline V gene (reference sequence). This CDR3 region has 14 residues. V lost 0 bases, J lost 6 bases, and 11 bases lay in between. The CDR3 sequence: CAWSVPQFYEKLFF. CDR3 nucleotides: TGTGCCTGGAGTGTACCACAGTTTTATGAAAAACTGTTTTTT.

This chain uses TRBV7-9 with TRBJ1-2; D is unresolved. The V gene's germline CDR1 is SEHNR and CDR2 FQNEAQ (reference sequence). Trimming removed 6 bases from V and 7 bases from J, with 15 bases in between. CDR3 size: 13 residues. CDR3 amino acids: CASSLTPRFGYTF. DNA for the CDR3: TGTGCCAGCAGTCTGACACCTCGGTTTGGCTACACCTTC.

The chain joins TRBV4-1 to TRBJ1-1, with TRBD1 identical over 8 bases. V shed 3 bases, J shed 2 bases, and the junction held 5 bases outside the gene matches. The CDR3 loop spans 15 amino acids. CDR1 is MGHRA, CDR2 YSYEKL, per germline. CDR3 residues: CASSHRDRGNTEAFF. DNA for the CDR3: TGCGCCAGCAGCCACCGTGACAGGGGAAACACTGAAGCTTTCTTT.

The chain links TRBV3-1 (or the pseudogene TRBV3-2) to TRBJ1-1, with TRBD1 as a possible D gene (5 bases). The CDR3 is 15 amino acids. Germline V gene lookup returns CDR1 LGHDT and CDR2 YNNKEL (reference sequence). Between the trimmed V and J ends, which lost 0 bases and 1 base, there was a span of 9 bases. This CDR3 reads CASSQDWGGNTEAFF. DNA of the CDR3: TGTGCCAGCAGCCAAGATTGGGGGGGGAACACTGAAGCTTTCTTT.

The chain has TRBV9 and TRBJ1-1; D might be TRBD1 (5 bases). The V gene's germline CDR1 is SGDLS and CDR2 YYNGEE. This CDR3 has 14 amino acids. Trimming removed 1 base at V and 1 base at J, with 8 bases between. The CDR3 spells CASSVTGQNTEAFF. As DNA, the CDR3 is TGTGCCAGCAGCGTAACAGGACAGAACACTGAAGCTTTCTTT.

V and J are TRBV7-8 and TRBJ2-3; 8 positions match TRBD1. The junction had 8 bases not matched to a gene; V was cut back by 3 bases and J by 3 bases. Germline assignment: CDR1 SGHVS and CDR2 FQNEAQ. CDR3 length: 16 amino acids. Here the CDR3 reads CASSFRQGRRTDTQYF. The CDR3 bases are TGTGCCAGCAGCTTCCGACAGGGGAGGAGGACAGATACGCAGTATTTT.

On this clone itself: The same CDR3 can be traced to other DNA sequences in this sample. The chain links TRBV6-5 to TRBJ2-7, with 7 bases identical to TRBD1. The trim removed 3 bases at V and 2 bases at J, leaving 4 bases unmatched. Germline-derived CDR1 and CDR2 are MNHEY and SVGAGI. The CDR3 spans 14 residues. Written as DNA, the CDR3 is TGTGCCAGCAGTTATGGGCAGGGGGCCTACGAGCAGTACTTC. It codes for CASSYGQGAYEQYF.

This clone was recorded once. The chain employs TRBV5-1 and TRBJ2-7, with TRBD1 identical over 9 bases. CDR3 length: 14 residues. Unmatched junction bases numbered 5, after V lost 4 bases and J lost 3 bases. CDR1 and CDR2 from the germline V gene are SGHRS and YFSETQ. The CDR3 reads CASSMGQGFYEQYF. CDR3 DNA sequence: TGCGCCAGCAGCATGGGACAGGGATTCTACGAGCAGTACTTC.

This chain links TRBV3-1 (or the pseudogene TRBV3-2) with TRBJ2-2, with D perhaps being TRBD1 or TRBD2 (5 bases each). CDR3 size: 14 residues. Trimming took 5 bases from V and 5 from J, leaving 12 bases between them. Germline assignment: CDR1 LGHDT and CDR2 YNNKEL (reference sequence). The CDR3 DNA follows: TGTGCCAGCAGCGTGGGACGGAAGACCGGGGAGCTGTTTTTT. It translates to CASSVGRKTGELFF.

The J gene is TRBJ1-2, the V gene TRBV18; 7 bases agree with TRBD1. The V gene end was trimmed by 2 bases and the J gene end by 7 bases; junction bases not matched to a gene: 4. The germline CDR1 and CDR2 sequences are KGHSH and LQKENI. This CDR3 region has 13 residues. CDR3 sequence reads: CASSPDRVSGYTF. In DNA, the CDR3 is TGTGCCAGCTCACCAGACAGGGTGAGTGGCTACACCTTC.